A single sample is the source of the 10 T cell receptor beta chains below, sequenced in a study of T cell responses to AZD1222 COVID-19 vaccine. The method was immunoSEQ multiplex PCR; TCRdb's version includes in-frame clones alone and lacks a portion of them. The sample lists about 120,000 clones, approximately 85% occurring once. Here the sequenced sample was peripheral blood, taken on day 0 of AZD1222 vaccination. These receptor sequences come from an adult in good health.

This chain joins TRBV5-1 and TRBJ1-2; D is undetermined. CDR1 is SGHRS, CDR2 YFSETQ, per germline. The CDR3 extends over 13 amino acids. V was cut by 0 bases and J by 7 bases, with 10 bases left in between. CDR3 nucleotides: TGCGCCAGCAGCTTGGATTCGGAACGTGGCTACACCTTC. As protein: CASSLDSERGYTF.

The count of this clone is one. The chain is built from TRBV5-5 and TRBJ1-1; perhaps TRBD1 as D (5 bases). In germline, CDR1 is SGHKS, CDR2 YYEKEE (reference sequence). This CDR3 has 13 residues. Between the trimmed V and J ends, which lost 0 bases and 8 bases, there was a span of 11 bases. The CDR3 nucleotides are TGTGCCAGCAGCTTGGCCTTTGCAGGGGAAGCTTTCTTT. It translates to CASSLAFAGEAFF.

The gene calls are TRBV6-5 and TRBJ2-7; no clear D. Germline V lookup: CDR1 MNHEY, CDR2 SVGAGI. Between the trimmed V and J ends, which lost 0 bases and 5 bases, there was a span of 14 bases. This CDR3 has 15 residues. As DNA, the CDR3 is TGTGCCAGCAGTTACTCCATCGGTGTTGCAAACGAGCAGTACTTC. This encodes CASSYSIGVANEQYF.

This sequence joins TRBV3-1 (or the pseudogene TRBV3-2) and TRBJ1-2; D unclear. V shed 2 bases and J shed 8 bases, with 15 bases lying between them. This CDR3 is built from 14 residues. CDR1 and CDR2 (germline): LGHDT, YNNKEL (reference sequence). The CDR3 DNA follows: TGTGCCAGCAGCCAACTGGTGAGGGAGGGAGGCTACACCTTC. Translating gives CASSQLVREGGYTF.

CDR3 DNA sequence: TGTGCCAGCAGCCAAGAGTTAGGGGGCAAAGCTTTCTTT. Its translation is CASSQELGGKAFF. This chain uses TRBV14 with TRBJ1-1; 7 nucleotides agree with TRBD1. The V segment lost 0 bases and the J segment 9 bases; nucleotides outside the gene matches: 4. The CDR3 has 13 residues. Germline V gene sequence: CDR1 SGHDN, CDR2 FVKESK.

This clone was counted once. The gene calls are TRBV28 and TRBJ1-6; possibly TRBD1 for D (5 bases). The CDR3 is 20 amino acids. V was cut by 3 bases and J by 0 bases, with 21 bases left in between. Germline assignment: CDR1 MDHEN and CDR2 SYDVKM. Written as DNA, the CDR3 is TGTGCCAGCAGTTTGGGACGGAGGAGAGTCCGGAGCTCCTATAATTCACCCCTCCACTTT. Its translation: CASSLGRRRVRSSYNSPLHF.

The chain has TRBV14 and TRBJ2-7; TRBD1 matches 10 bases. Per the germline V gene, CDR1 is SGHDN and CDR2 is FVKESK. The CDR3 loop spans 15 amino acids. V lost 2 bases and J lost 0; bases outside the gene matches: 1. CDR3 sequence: CASSQWTGGSYEQYF. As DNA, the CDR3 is TGTGCCAGCAGCCAATGGACAGGGGGCTCCTACGAGCAGTACTTC.

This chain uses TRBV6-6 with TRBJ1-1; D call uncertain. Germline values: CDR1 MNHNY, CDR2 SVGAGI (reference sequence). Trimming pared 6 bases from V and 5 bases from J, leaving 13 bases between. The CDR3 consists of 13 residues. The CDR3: CASSVAAVTEAFF. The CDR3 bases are TGTGCCAGCAGCGTAGCGGCCGTTACTGAAGCTTTCTTT.

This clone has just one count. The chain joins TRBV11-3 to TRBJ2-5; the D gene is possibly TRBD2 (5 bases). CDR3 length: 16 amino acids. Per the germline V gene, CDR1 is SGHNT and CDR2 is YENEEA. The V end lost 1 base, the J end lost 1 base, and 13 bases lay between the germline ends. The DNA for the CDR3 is TGTGCCAGCAGCTTAGGGTTCGCGGGTACCCAAGAGACCCAGTACTTC. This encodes CASSLGFAGTQETQYF. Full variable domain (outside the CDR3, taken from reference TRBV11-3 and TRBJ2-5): EAGVVQSPRYKIIEKKQPVAFWCNPISGHNTLYWYLQNLGQGPELLIRYENEEAVDDSQLPKDRFSAERLKGVDSTLKIQPAELGDSAVYLCASSLGFAGTQETQYFGPGTRLLVL.

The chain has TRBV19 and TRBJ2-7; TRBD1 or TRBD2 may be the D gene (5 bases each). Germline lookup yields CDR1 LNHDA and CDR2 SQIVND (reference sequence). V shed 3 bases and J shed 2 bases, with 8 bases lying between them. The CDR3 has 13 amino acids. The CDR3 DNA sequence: TGTGCCAGTAGTATGCCGGGACCCTACGAGCAGTACTTC. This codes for CASSMPGPYEQYF.